These 20 T cell receptor beta chains were all obtained from the same sample, sequenced in a study of neurological immune-mediated disorders. TCRdb re-called the 5' RACE reads through MiXCR, storing one row per CDR3 protein. The table lists about 74,000 distinct CDR3 sequences, approximately 5.2% of them singletons. Material for sequencing was PBMCs. The source is a young man with multiple sclerosis.

Many counts were recorded for this clonotype. This chain uses TRBV20-1 with TRBJ2-5, with 8 bases lining up with TRBD2. The V and J ends lost 1 base and 5 bases, in that order; junction bases with no gene match: 9. Germline CDR1 DFQATT, CDR2 SNEGSKA (reference sequence). CDR3 size: 15 residues. For the CDR3, the DNA is TGCAGTGCTAGAGGGGCAGCGGGAGATAGCGAGACCCAGTACTTC. Its protein is CSARGAAGDSETQYF.

This clonotype came up many times. The chain joins TRBV7-2 to TRBJ1-4; 7 bases map to TRBD1. The V and J ends lost 5 bases and 4 bases, in that order; junction bases with no gene match: 10. Germline V gene data show CDR1 as SGHTA and CDR2 as FQGNSA. This CDR3 region has 16 residues. CDR3 DNA: TGTGCCAGCAGCCAGGGGGGCCGTGGCGGTAATGAAAAACTGTTTTTT. It is translated as CASSQGGRGGNEKLFF.

This clonotype was detected ten times or more. This chain connects TRBV27 to TRBJ1-5; possibly TRBD1 for D (6 bases). CDR1 MNHEY and CDR2 SMNVEV come from the germline V gene (reference sequence). The CDR3 runs 15 residues. Trimming left V 5 bases short and J 2 bases short, with 13 bases between. CDR3 nucleotide sequence: TGTGCCAGCAGTGGGGCAGGGGCGCGCAATCAGCCCCAGCATTTT. Its protein is CASSGAGARNQPQHF.

This clonotype has at least ten counts. This chain uses TRBV9 with TRBJ2-7, with D perhaps TRBD1 or TRBD2 (5 bases each). V shed 4 bases and J shed 3 bases, with 14 bases lying between them. Germline assignment: CDR1 SGDLS and CDR2 YYNGEE. CDR3 length: 14 residues. The CDR3 here is CASSTEGRDYEQYF. In nucleotides, the CDR3 is TGTGCCAGCAGCACCGAGGGCAGGGACTACGAGCAGTACTTC.

This chain uses TRBV5-1 with TRBJ2-6, with D unresolved. The V end was cut by 0 bases, the J end by 8 bases, with 18 bases between. The CDR3 sequence is 17 residues long. CDR1 is SGHRS and CDR2 is YFSETQ in the germline V gene. DNA of the CDR3: TGCGCCAGCAGCTTGGTTCCTAGGCCGGTAGACTCCAACGTCCTGACTTTC. It encodes CASSLVPRPVDSNVLTF.

This clonotype has ten or more counts. The chain joins TRBV10-3 to TRBJ2-7; 11 bases align to TRBD2. V trimming: 4 bases; J trimming: 2 bases; junction bases outside the gene matches: 4. The CDR3 runs to 15 residues. Germline V gene sequence: CDR1 ENHRY, CDR2 SYGVKD. The CDR3: CAISVLAGGAYEQYF. The CDR3 DNA is TGTGCCATCAGTGTTCTAGCGGGAGGAGCCTACGAGCAGTACTTC.

This clonotype was counted ten times or more. This rearrangement joins TRBV6-1 to TRBJ2-7; perhaps TRBD1 as D (5 bases). Germline assignment: CDR1 MNHNS and CDR2 SASEGT. There are 15 residues in the CDR3. Between the trimmed V and J ends, which lost 2 bases and 0 bases, there was a span of 11 bases. CDR3 loop: CASSEIGDSSYEQYF. Written as DNA, the CDR3 is TGTGCCAGCAGTGAAATTGGCGACAGCTCCTACGAGCAGTACTTC.

This clonotype was seen ten or more times. The CDR3 region is CASSPISDTEAFF. In DNA, the CDR3 is TGCGCCAGCAGCCCCATTTCCGACACTGAAGCTTTCTTT. The chain couples TRBV5-1 to TRBJ1-1; D not resolved. The CDR3 length is 13 residues. Trimming shortened V by 4 bases and J by 3 bases, and 10 bases separated the two germline ends. Germline V gene sequence: CDR1 SGHRS, CDR2 YFSETQ.

This clonotype was counted at least ten times. The chain has TRBV10-2 and TRBJ1-2; D not certain. Germline CDR1 and CDR2: WSHSY and SAAADI. V lost 3 bases and J 3 bases, leaving 8 bases between the germline ends. The CDR3 runs to 13 residues. CDR3 protein: CASSDVVDYGYTF. The CDR3 region has the DNA TGCGCCAGCAGTGACGTAGTGGACTATGGCTACACCTTC.

This clonotype was recorded a few times. As DNA, the CDR3 is TGTGCCGGGAACCTAGCGGGAGGTACAGATACGCAGTATTTT. Amino acids: CAGNLAGGTDTQYF. The rearrangement joins TRBV2 to TRBJ2-3; 11 bases align to TRBD2. The CDR3 runs 14 residues. J was trimmed by 3 bases and V by 11 bases; bases with no gene match: 7. CDR1 SNHLY and CDR2 FYNNEI come from the germline V gene.

The chain joins TRBV20-1 to TRBJ2-1, with TRBD2 matching 10 bases. This CDR3 region has 13 residues. Losses at the gene ends were 4 bases for V and 8 bases for J; bases not matched to a gene: 5. In germline, CDR1 is DFQATT, CDR2 SNEGSKA (reference sequence). CDR3 nucleotides: TGCAGTGCTATAGCGGGGGGTTTGGATGAGCAGTTCTTC. Residues: CSAIAGGLDEQFF.

This clonotype has ten or more counts. J is TRBJ2-1 and V is TRBV24-1, with TRBD2 identical over 13 bases. The CDR3 totals 17 residues. V was clipped by 3 bases and J by 4 bases; unmatched bases: 5. CDR1 is KGHDR, CDR2 SFDVKD, per germline. The CDR3 coding sequence is TGTGCCACCAGTGATATAGGGACTAGCGGGATTTACAATGAGCAGTTCTTC. It codes for CATSDIGTSGIYNEQFF.

This clonotype was observed many times. The chain recombines TRBV20-1 with TRBJ2-3; the D gene is possibly TRBD2 (5 bases). Germline lookup yields CDR1 DFQATT and CDR2 SNEGSKA (reference sequence). The V end was cut by 2 bases, the J end by 6 bases, with 12 bases between. The CDR3 runs to 13 residues. For the CDR3, the DNA is TGCAGTGCTAGACTAGCTGGTGGCGATACGCAGTATTTT. Protein: CSARLAGGDTQYF.

The sample holds many counts of this clonotype. The chain links TRBV5-1 to TRBJ2-1, with 10 bases identical to TRBD2. The CDR3 consists of 16 residues. Germline V lookup: CDR1 SGHRS, CDR2 YFSETQ. Trimming removed 5 bases from V and 4 bases from J; junction bases left unmatched: 9. DNA of the CDR3: TGCGCCAGCAGGCCCCTAGCGGGGGCCCTATACAATGAGCAGTTCTTC. Encoded protein: CASRPLAGALYNEQFF.

The table lists this clonotype with many counts. This chain joins TRBV5-6 and TRBJ2-5; 7 positions agree with TRBD1. From germline, CDR1 is SGHDT and CDR2 YYEEEE. J lost 2 bases, V lost 3 bases, and 1 base had no gene match. This CDR3 region has 13 residues. The CDR3 here is CASSSTGQETQYF. The DNA for the CDR3 is TGTGCCAGCAGCTCGACAGGGCAAGAGACCCAGTACTTC.

This clonotype has a count of ten or more. This chain joins TRBV20-1 and TRBJ1-2, with unresolved D. V dropped 5 bases and J dropped 1 base, with 20 bases sitting between them. The CDR3 sequence is 16 residues long. The V gene's germline CDR1 is DFQATT and CDR2 SNEGSKA (reference sequence). CDR3 coding DNA: TGCAGTGCTCAGACCGGCTCATTTAGCCTTAACTATGGCTACACCTTC. Protein sequence: CSAQTGSFSLNYGYTF.

This clonotype came up many times. The rearrangement uses TRBV20-1 and TRBJ1-2; D gene ambiguous. The germline V and J ends were trimmed by 2 bases and 4 bases, with 8 bases remaining between them. In germline, CDR1 is DFQATT, CDR2 SNEGSKA (reference sequence). This CDR3 comprises 12 residues. CDR3 sequence (DNA): TGCAGTGCTAGACTGGCGTTCTATGGCTACACCTTC. Its protein product is CSARLAFYGYTF.

This clonotype occurred many times. This chain uses TRBV7-6 with TRBJ1-4; no reliable D call. The V and J ends lost 2 bases and 2 bases respectively, with 6 bases between them. CDR1 and CDR2 from the germline V gene are SGHVS and FNYEAQ. The CDR3 runs to 14 residues. Here the CDR3 reads CASSLRQTNEKLFF. The CDR3 DNA reads TGTGCCAGCAGCTTACGGCAGACTAATGAAAAACTGTTTTTT.

This clonotype came up many times. The chain couples TRBV12-3 or TRBV12-4 to TRBJ2-5, with D perhaps given as TRBD1 or TRBD2 (6 bases each). This CDR3 comprises 14 residues. V lost 6 bases and J lost 1, with 12 bases in between. The CDR3 nucleotides are TGTGCCAGCAGGCCACAGGGACTCCAAGAGACCCAGTACTTC. This sequence encodes CASRPQGLQETQYF.

This clonotype has at least ten counts. The J gene is TRBJ2-1, the V gene TRBV29-1; D call uncertain. Trimming stripped 4 bases from V and 10 bases from J, with 8 bases between. Per the germline V gene, CDR1 is SQVTM and CDR2 is ANQGSEA. CDR3 length: 10 amino acids. The CDR3 sequence: CSVGVEEQFF. For the CDR3, the DNA is TGCAGCGTTGGGGTCGAGGAGCAGTTCTTC.